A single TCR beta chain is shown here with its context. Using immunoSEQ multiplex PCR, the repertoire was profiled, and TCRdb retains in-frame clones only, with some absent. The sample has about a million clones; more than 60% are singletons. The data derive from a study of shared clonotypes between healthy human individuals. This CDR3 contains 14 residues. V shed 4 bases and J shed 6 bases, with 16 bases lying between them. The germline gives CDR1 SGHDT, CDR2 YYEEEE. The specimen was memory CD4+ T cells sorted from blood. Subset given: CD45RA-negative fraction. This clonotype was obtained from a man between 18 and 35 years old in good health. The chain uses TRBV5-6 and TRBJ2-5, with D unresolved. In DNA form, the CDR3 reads TGTGCCAGCAGCGAACCCCCCTTTGATCAGACCCAGTACTTC. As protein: CASSEPPFDQTQYF. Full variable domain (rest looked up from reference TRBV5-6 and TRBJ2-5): DAGVTQSPTHLIKTRGQQVTLRCSPKSGHDTVSWYQQALGQGPQFIFQYYEEEERQRGNFPDRFSGHQFPNYSSELNVNALLLGDSALYLCASSEPPFDQTQYFGPGTRLLVL.